This record concerns one T cell receptor beta chain sequence. The record originates from a study of shared clonotypes between healthy human individuals. Turning to the study itself: CD8 memory received one plate per donor, CD8 naive two, CD4 memory three and CD4 naive three.

CD8 cells regarded as naive lacked CD45RO, were positively chosen for CCR7, and omitted terminally differentiated effector memory CD45RA+ cells. Those who donated were healthy HIV-negative adults, with no recent acute infections or vaccinations reported. All of the donors resided in Nashville, Tennessee, and each was a Caucasian adult. V was trimmed by 8 bases and J by 8 bases, leaving 15 bases between them. CDR1 is ENHRY, CDR2 SYGVKD, per germline. This CDR3 has 12 residues. Sequencing used immunoSEQ multiplex PCR; TCRdb keeps in-frame clones, though not all of them. This sample has about 2 million clones; approximately 94% occur once, and the top ten carry 1.2%.

This TCR was sampled from a man younger than 30 in good health. This sequence joins TRBV10-3 and TRBJ1-2; D remains unclear. The sequenced sample consisted of naive CD8+ T cells sorted from blood. The CDR3 loop reads CAIAGQTRGYTF. The CDR3 DNA sequence: TGTGCCATCGCGGGCCAAACGAGAGGCTACACCTTC.